This passage covers 20 T cell receptor beta chains from one sample sequenced in a study of read filtering for tumor transcriptome and immune sequencing. From 350 to 500 ng of RNA, a library with molecular barcoded alpha/delta and beta/gamma adaptors was made. A single record per CDR3 protein comes from TCRdb applying MiXCR to the reads. This sample has under 80,000 distinct CDR3 sequences, with about a fifth found just once. The source material was a population of CD138-negative cells sorted from bone marrow. Receptors were obtained from a donor aged 40 or over with multiple myeloma.

This clonotype has ten or more counts. The chain combines TRBV28 with TRBJ2-4; the match to TRBD1 covers 7 bases. The trim removed 4 bases at V and 15 bases at J, leaving 6 bases unmatched. The length of the CDR3 is 11 residues. Germline-derived CDR1 and CDR2 are MDHEN and SYDVKM. In DNA form, the CDR3 reads TGTGCCAGCAGTTCAGGGACAGATCCGTACTTC. This encodes CASSSGTDPYF.

Concerning this clonotype: One junction end disagrees with the germline gene, perhaps due to a read error. V gene TRBV12-3 or TRBV12-4 combines with J gene TRBJ2-6, with TRBD1 as a possible D gene (5 bases). The CDR3 runs 13 residues. CDR3 coding DNA: TGTGCCGGCACCCCGTTTGGGGCCAGCGTCCTGACTTTC. Its protein product is CAGTPFGASVLTF.

The chain is built from TRBV7-2 and TRBJ2-3, with 9 nucleotides matching TRBD2. This CDR3 spans 15 amino acids. Germline V gene sequence: CDR1 SGHTA, CDR2 FQGNSA. V lost 3 bases to trimming and J lost 0 bases; unmatched junction nucleotides: 1. The CDR3 region is CASSFSGGSTDTQYF. CDR3 coding DNA: TGTGCCAGCAGCTTTAGCGGGGGAAGCACAGATACGCAGTATTTT.

The V call is TRBV7-9, the J call TRBJ2-4, with D possibly matching TRBD1 (7 bases). Trimming removed 1 base from V and 9 bases from J, with 19 bases in between. The CDR3 is made up of 16 amino acids. CDR1 and CDR2 from the germline V gene are SEHNR and FQNEAQ (reference sequence). In DNA form, the CDR3 reads TGTGCCAGCAGCTTAGGGTCGGCCAGGGGGGCGGTCATTCAGTACTTC. It codes for CASSLGSARGAVIQYF.

This clonotype was recorded many times. In nucleotides, the CDR3 is TGCAGTGCTCGCTCCGGGACGCAAACCCTCAATCAGCCCCAGCATTTT. Its translation is CSARSGTQTLNQPQHF. This sequence joins TRBV20-1 and TRBJ1-5, with D tentatively TRBD1 (5 bases). The V end lost 5 bases, the J end lost 3 bases, and 20 bases lay between the germline ends. This CDR3 has 16 residues. Germline CDR1 and CDR2: DFQATT and SNEGSKA (reference sequence).

This clonotype was counted at least ten times. The chain carries TRBV14 and TRBJ2-3; D might be TRBD2 (6 bases). Trimming removed 0 bases at V and 2 bases at J, with 15 bases between. CDR1 is SGHDN, CDR2 FVKESK, per germline. The CDR3 consists of 17 residues. CDR3 residues: CASSQDWGGGNTDTQYF. CDR3 DNA sequence: TGTGCCAGCAGCCAAGATTGGGGCGGAGGGAACACAGATACGCAGTATTTT.

In this sample, this clonotype turned up many times. This rearrangement joins TRBV6-1 to TRBJ2-1, with 7 bases lining up with TRBD2. CDR1 MNHNS and CDR2 SASEGT come from the germline V gene. The CDR3 is 14 residues long. The junction had 9 bases not matched to a gene; V was cut back by 6 bases and J by 7 bases. CDR3 coding DNA: TGTGCCAGCAGAGCGGGACTCCTTGGGAATGAGCAGTTCTTC. Translating gives CASRAGLLGNEQFF.

This sequence joins TRBV29-1 and TRBJ1-1; 7 nucleotides match TRBD1. The CDR3 loop spans 13 amino acids. V shed 5 bases and J 1 base; nucleotides not matched to a gene: 4. Germline CDR1 SQVTM, CDR2 ANQGSEA. The CDR3 region has the DNA TGCAGCGTTCTTCAGGGGGGGAACACTGAAGCTTTCTTT. Its protein is CSVLQGGNTEAFF.

This clonotype was detected ten times or more. The chain carries TRBV28 and TRBJ2-5; TRBD2 agrees at 7 bases. V lost 5 bases, J lost 4 bases, and 10 bases stayed unmatched. The germline V gene has CDR1 MDHEN and CDR2 SYDVKM. CDR3 length equals 15 residues. CDR3 sequence (DNA): TGTGCCAGCAGTGGCCGGGGGAGGGTTGGAGAGACCCAGTACTTC. Residues: CASSGRGRVGETQYF.

About this clonotype itself: Germline and junction disagree at one end, which may indicate a read error. The chain carries TRBV14 and TRBJ2-1, with D tentatively TRBD1 or TRBD2 (6 bases each). This CDR3 region has 13 residues. Per germline, CDR1 SGHDN and CDR2 FVKESK. CDR3 amino acids: CASSRRDKSGQLF. The CDR3 DNA sequence: TGTGCCAGCAGCCGGCGGGACAAGAGCGGGCAGCTCTTC.

This clonotype came up many times. The chain recombines TRBV5-4 with TRBJ2-2; D is uncertain. Germline V gene data show CDR1 as SGHNT and CDR2 as YYREEE (reference sequence). The CDR3 is 13 residues long. V lost 4 bases to trimming and J lost 5 bases, with 9 bases between them. The CDR3 sequence is CASSERLTGELFF. The DNA of the CDR3 is TGTGCCAGCAGCGAACGGTTGACCGGGGAGCTGTTTTTT.

Many counts were recorded for this clonotype. The chain is built from TRBV12-3 or TRBV12-4 and TRBJ2-7, with D maybe TRBD1 (6 bases). Trimming removed 3 bases from V and 6 bases from J, with 9 bases in between. This CDR3 comprises 12 residues. CDR3 loop: CASSFTGTEQYF. Here the CDR3 DNA reads TGTGCCAGCAGTTTCACAGGGACCGAGCAGTACTTC.

This clonotype showed up many times. The CDR3 DNA is TGTGCCAGCAGCTTGACAGGGGGTAACACTGAAGCTTTCTTT. It yields the protein CASSLTGGNTEAFF. The chain recombines TRBV12-3 or TRBV12-4 with TRBJ1-1; the match to TRBD1 covers 9 bases. This CDR3 region has 14 residues. The V segment lost 6 bases and the J segment 2 bases; nucleotides outside the gene matches: 4.

In its sample, this clonotype was seen many times. The CDR3 sequence: CASSLKGEGYNEQFF. The CDR3 nucleotides read TGTGCCAGCAGCTTAAAAGGGGAAGGCTACAATGAGCAGTTCTTC. The chain carries TRBV7-9 and TRBJ2-1; possibly TRBD1 for D (5 bases). CDR1 SEHNR and CDR2 FQNEAQ come from the germline V gene (reference sequence). V was trimmed by 2 bases and J by 3 bases, leaving 11 bases between them. CDR3 length: 15 amino acids.

This clonotype was recorded at least ten times. This chain joins TRBV12-3 or TRBV12-4 and TRBJ2-7, with D maybe TRBD1 (6 bases). CDR3 size: 14 residues. V shed 5 bases and J shed 3 bases, with 14 bases lying between them. CDR3 region: CASSPLTGRYEQYF. DNA for the CDR3: TGTGCCAGCAGTCCTTTGACAGGACGCTACGAGCAGTACTTC.

This chain uses TRBV6-5 with TRBJ1-3; D is perhaps TRBD1 (6 bases). The length of the CDR3 is 15 residues. The germline gives CDR1 MNHEY, CDR2 SVGAGI. The V and J ends lost 0 bases and 1 base respectively, with 7 bases between them. The CDR3 spells CASSYSRGSGNTIYF. CDR3 DNA: TGTGCCAGCAGTTACTCGAGGGGGTCTGGAAACACCATATATTTT.

This chain joins TRBV20-1 and TRBJ2-3; no firm D call. Trimming removed 6 bases from V and 5 bases from J, with 15 bases in between. The CDR3 extends over 13 amino acids. Germline values: CDR1 DFQATT, CDR2 SNEGSKA (reference sequence). Here the CDR3 DNA reads TGCAGTGCCCGGCCCGTAGTAGGAGATACGCAGTATTTT. Its protein product is CSARPVVGDTQYF.

As regards this clonotype: This may be a read error, as it is one base from a much larger clone. The chain is built from TRBV5-1 and TRBJ1-1; D uncertain. The V gene's germline CDR1 is SGHRS and CDR2 YFSETQ. CDR3 length equals 15 residues. Trimming took 4 bases from V and 0 from J, leaving 13 bases between them. This CDR3 reads CASSPRYGMNTEAFF. CDR3 DNA: TGCGCCAGCAGCCCCCGCTACGGTATGAACACTGAAGCTTTCTTT.

This clonotype has a count of ten or more. The chain has TRBV6-5 and TRBJ2-2; D is uncertain. V was cut by 7 bases and J by 1 base, with 4 bases left in between. Germline-derived CDR1 and CDR2 are MNHEY and SVGAGI. The length of the CDR3 is 12 residues. CDR3 nucleotides: TGTGCCAGCACTGGGAACACCGGGGAGCTGTTTTTT. Residues: CASTGNTGELFF.

This clonotype showed up many times. The V and J genes are TRBV6-1 and TRBJ2-5, with D perhaps matching TRBD1 or TRBD2 (7 bases each). CDR1 and CDR2 (germline): MNHNS, SASEGT. Between the trimmed V and J ends, which lost 5 bases and 4 bases, there was a span of 14 bases. The CDR3 has 14 residues. The CDR3 DNA reads TGTGCCAGCAGTCAACCAGGGGGGGGAGAGACCCAGTACTTC. Translating gives CASSQPGGGETQYF.